This T cell receptor (beta chain) emerged from a study of T cells after yellow fever vaccination. The study, taken as a whole, reports: Post-booster repertoires contained most primary-vaccination clones again (about 95% CD4, around 89% CD8). Clonotypes shared by both compartments, CD4 and CD8, made up a small share.

The germline gives CDR1 LGHNA, CDR2 YSLEER. The CDR3 has 16 amino acids. V lost 0 bases to trimming and J lost 1 base, with 12 bases between them. This clonotype was counted between two and nine times. Its antigen is undetermined. As TCR cDNA was made by 5'RACE template switching, a universal primer site and UMIs were added. TCRdb independently ran MiXCR on the 5' RACE reads; one entry per CDR3 protein. The table lists 500,000 to 650,000 distinct CDR3 sequences, around 16% of them singletons. The V call is TRBV4-3, the J call TRBJ1-1, with D unresolved. The sequencing used PBMCs, collected less than 6 days after the first yellow fever vaccination. This sequence originates from a man aged 18 to 30 who received the YFV17D yellow fever vaccine. For the CDR3, the DNA is TGCGCCAGCAGCCAAGATGAGATCGAGGGGAACACTGAAGCTTTCTTT. Translated: CASSQDEIEGNTEAFF.